This T cell receptor (beta chain) was captured in a study of blood T cell repertoires in COVID-19. The overall study: The study drew acute and convalescent COVID-19 samples from the United States, Italy and Spain. Sources were T cells, B-cell-depleted T cells, or PBMCs; the material itself was cDNA or gDNA.

Trimming removed 5 bases from V and 1 base from J, with 15 bases in between. The CDR3 spans 16 residues. Germline values: CDR1 MNHEY, CDR2 SVGEGT. Authors' processing steps: Estimation of nucleated cell counts relied on the amplification of reference gene primers. Using immunoSEQ multiplex PCR, the repertoire was profiled, and TCRdb retains in-frame clones only, with some absent. The V and J calls and the clone size are those of that table, but D and trimming were determined from the DNA. The data contain approximately 50,000 clones, 89% of them singletons. The gene calls are TRBV6-2 or TRBV6-3 and TRBJ1-5; perhaps TRBD1 as D (6 bases). Material for sequencing was peripheral blood. The sequence was collected from a woman older than 75 with acute or convalescent COVID-19. This CDR3 reads CASSRAGGASNQPQHF. The DNA of the CDR3 is TGTGCCAGCAGTCGCGCTGGGGGGGCCAGCAATCAGCCCCAGCATTTT.